The 3 T cell receptor beta chains in this list originate from one sample, sequenced in a study of shared clonotypes between healthy human individuals. The protocol was immunoSEQ multiplex PCR, while the TCRdb copy is restricted to in-frame clones and leaves out a portion. The table includes some 2,500,000 clones, 92% detected once. What was sequenced was naive CD4+ T cells from PBMCs. Noted subset: CD45RA+ positively selected. Source of these receptors: a man aged 18 to 30 in good health. Some clones in this sample may be carry-over from other donors' samples.

The CDR3 nucleotides read TGTGCCAGCAGTGCTTGGGGGTCCACAGATACGCAGTATTTT. Protein product: CASSAWGSTDTQYF. The V call is TRBV6-1, the J call TRBJ2-3; either TRBD1 or TRBD2 may fit D (5 bases each). V was trimmed by 4 bases and J by 2 bases, leaving 10 bases between them. Germline V gives CDR1 MNHNS, CDR2 SASEGT. The CDR3 consists of 14 residues.

The gene calls are TRBV5-1 and TRBJ2-7, with TRBD2 identical over 7 bases. J was trimmed by 0 bases and V by 0 bases; bases with no gene match: 3. This CDR3 contains 15 residues. Germline V gene data show CDR1 as SGHRS and CDR2 as YFSETQ. CDR3 nucleotide sequence: TGCGCCAGCAGCTTGGCTAGCGGACACTCCTACGAGCAGTACTTC. Translation: CASSLASGHSYEQYF.

J is TRBJ2-1 and V is TRBV29-1; D is ambiguous. The ends were cut back, 8 bases at V and 8 bases at J, with 25 bases in the middle. The length of the CDR3 is 15 residues. Germline CDR1 is SQVTM and CDR2 is ANQGSEA. DNA of the CDR3: TGCAGCTTCCGTTGGAGATTACAATTTCGGGATGAGCAGTTCTTC. It yields the protein CSFRWRLQFRDEQFF.